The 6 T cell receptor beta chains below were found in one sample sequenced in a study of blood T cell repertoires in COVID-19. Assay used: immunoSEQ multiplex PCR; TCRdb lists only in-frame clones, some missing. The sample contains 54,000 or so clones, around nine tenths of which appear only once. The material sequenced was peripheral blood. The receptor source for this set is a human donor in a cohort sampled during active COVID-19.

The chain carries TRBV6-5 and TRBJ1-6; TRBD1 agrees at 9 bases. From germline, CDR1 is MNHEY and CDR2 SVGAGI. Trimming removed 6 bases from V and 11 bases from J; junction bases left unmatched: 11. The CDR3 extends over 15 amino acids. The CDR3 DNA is TGTGCCAGCAGACCGGCCGGGACAGGGATAACACCCCTCCACTTT. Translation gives CASRPAGTGITPLHF.

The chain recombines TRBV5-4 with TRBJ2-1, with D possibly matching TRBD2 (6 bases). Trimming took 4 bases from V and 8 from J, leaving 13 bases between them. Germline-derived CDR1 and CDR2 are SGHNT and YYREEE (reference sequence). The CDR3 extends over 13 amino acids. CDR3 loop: CASSQAWGDEQFF. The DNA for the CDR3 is TGTGCCAGCAGCCAAGCATGGGGGGATGAGCAGTTCTTC.

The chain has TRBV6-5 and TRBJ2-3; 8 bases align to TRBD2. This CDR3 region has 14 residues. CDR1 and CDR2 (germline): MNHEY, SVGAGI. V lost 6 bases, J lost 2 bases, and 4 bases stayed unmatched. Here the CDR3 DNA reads TGTGCCAGCAGCGGGAGGGTATACACAGATACGCAGTATTTT. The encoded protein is CASSGRVYTDTQYF.

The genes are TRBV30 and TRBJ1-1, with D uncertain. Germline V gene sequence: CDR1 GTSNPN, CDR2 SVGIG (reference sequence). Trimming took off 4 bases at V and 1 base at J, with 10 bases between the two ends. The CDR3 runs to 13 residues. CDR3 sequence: CAWNPRPNTEAFF. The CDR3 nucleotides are TGTGCCTGGAATCCCAGGCCGAACACTGAAGCTTTCTTT.

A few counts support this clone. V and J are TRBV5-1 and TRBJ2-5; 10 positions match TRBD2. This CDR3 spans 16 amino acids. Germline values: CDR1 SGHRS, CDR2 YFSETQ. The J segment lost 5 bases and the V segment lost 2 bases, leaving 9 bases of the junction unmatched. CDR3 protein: CASSFAPSGGGETQYF. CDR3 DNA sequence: TGCGCCAGCAGCTTCGCCCCTAGCGGGGGAGGGGAGACCCAGTACTTC. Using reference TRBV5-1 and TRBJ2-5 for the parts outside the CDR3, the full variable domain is KAGVTQTPRYLIKTRGQQVTLSCSPISGHRSVSWYQQTPGQGLQFLFEYFSETQRNKGNFPGRFSGRQFSNSRSEMNVSTLELGDSALYLCASSFAPSGGGETQYFGPGTRLLVL.

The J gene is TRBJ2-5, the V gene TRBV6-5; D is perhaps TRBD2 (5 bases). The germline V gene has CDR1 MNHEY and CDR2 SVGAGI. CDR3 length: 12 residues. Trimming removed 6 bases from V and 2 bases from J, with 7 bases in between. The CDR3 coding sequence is TGTGCCAGCAGGAGGGCTCAAGAGACCCAGTACTTC. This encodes CASRRAQETQYF.